This entry lists 7 T cell receptor beta chains sequenced from one sample in a study of shared clonotypes between healthy human individuals. Using immunoSEQ multiplex PCR, the repertoire was profiled, and TCRdb retains in-frame clones only, with some absent. This sample has about 2,500,000 clones; just over 90% occur once, and the top ten carry over 0.12%. Sequenced material: naive CD4+ T cells sorted from blood. The subset: CD45RA+ positively selected. The receptors stem from a man aged 18 to 35 in good health.

CDR3 in DNA: TGTGCCTGGAGTGCAGGATATAGCAATCAGCCCCAGCATTTT. It is translated as CAWSAGYSNQPQHF. This chain joins TRBV30 and TRBJ1-5; D is uncertain. The length of the CDR3 is 14 residues. The V end was cut by 1 base, the J end by 0 bases, with 7 bases between. Looked up from germline, CDR1 is GTSNPN and CDR2 is SVGIG (reference sequence).

The V gene is TRBV10-3, the J gene TRBJ2-2; D not resolved. This CDR3 is built from 13 residues. Trimming removed 0 bases from V and 4 bases from J, with 3 bases in between. CDR1 is ENHRY and CDR2 is SYGVKD in the germline V gene. This CDR3 reads CAISESATGELFF. The CDR3 DNA sequence: TGTGCCATCAGTGAGTCGGCCACCGGGGAGCTGTTTTTT.

Concerning this clone: This CDR3 is also generated by other DNA sequences in the sample. The chain carries TRBV5-1 and TRBJ1-3; D is ambiguous. Trimming pared 2 bases from V and 4 bases from J, leaving 4 bases between. CDR3 length: 12 residues. Germline CDR1 and CDR2: SGHRS and YFSETQ. CDR3 DNA: TGCGCCAGCAGCTTTAGCGGAAACACCATATATTTT. Translated: CASSFSGNTIYF. The variable domain in full, completed from reference TRBV5-1 and TRBJ1-3, reads KAGVTQTPRYLIKTRGQQVTLSCSPISGHRSVSWYQQTPGQGLQFLFEYFSETQRNKGNFPGRFSGRQFSNSRSEMNVSTLELGDSALYLCASSFSGNTIYFGEGSWLTVV.

This chain uses TRBV29-1 with TRBJ1-1; 9 bases fit TRBD1. This CDR3 comprises 16 residues. Germline V gene sequence: CDR1 SQVTM, CDR2 ANQGSEA. Germline trimming cut 7 bases from V and 0 bases from J; bases unmatched to any gene: 12. The CDR3 bases are TGCAGCGCAAGTGGGACAGGGCTCACCATGAACACTGAAGCTTTCTTT. Translating gives CSASGTGLTMNTEAFF.

This chain connects TRBV19 to TRBJ2-2, with 8 nucleotides matching TRBD1. The length of the CDR3 is 14 residues. The V gene's germline CDR1 is LNHDA and CDR2 SQIVND (reference sequence). Trimming at V came to 7 bases and at J to 6 bases, leaving 7 bases not matched to a gene. The CDR3: CASTSTGASGELFF. The CDR3 coding sequence is TGTGCCAGTACCTCGACAGGGGCCTCCGGGGAGCTGTTTTTT.

This chain links TRBV6-1 with TRBJ1-4, with 7 bases matching TRBD1. CDR3 length: 15 residues. The germline gives CDR1 MNHNS, CDR2 SASEGT. V gave up 7 bases and J gave up 2 bases; unmatched junction bases: 7. The CDR3 nucleotides are TGTGCCAGCATCGGGTCGACAGGGACTAATGAAAAACTGTTTTTT. It yields the protein CASIGSTGTNEKLFF.

The chain has TRBV7-9 and TRBJ2-1; 11 bases agree with TRBD2. Germline lookup yields CDR1 SEHNR and CDR2 FQNEAQ (reference sequence). The J segment lost 5 bases and the V segment lost 2 bases, leaving 5 bases of the junction unmatched. The CDR3 consists of 16 residues. The CDR3, as DNA: TGTGCCAGCAGCTTAATGGGGACTAGCGGAAACAATGAGCAGTTCTTC. It is translated as CASSLMGTSGNNEQFF.